The rows below give T cell receptor beta chains drawn from one sample of a study of blood T cell repertoires in COVID-19. Repertoires were generated with immunoSEQ multiplex PCR, while TCRdb's copy carries only in-frame clones and drops some. The data contain approximately 49,000 clones, 82% of them singletons. What was sequenced was peripheral blood. The receptor source for this set is a woman aged 55-70 years with acute or convalescent COVID-19. Each CDR3 is given with its conserved first and last residue. Each record gives: D gene, clone size, J gene, V gene, CDR3 DNA, CDR3 protein. A D gene is named only where the DNA matches it firmly. Expanded clones get a size class; other rows say once, few or many, or leave the size out.

>.|few|TRBJ1-6|TRBV19
TGTGCCAGTAGTATAGATCGTCAGGGTGGGTCAAATTCACCCCTCCACTTT
CASSIDRQGGSNSPLHF
>TRBD1|once|TRBJ1-1|TRBV19
TGTGCCAGTAGTAACAGGGGGCCCACTGAAGCTTTCTTT
CASSNRGPTEAFF
>.|.|TRBJ2-1|TRBV7-7
TGTGCTAGCAGCTTAGTCCGGTCCCGGGAGCAGTTCTTC
CASSLVRSREQFF
>TRBD1|.|TRBJ1-1|TRBV10-3
TGTGCCATCAGTGAGGGGGGACAGCCAAACACTGAAGCTTTCTTT
CAISEGGQPNTEAFF
>.|.|TRBJ1-1|TRBV14
TGTGCCAGCAGCCAAGGCCCAGGGCAGGGGCGAGGAGCTTTCTTT
CASSQGPGQGRGAFF
>.|.|TRBJ2-6|TRBV2
TGTGCCAGCAGTGTTCGCAGAGGCTCTGGGGCCAACGTCCTGACTTTC
CASSVRRGSGANVLTF
>TRBD2|.|TRBJ2-7|TRBV5-8
TGTGCCAGCACAGGAGCGGGGCGTAGCTCCTACGAGCAGTACTTC
CASTGAGRSSYEQYF
>.|.|TRBJ2-7|TRBV11-1
TGTGCCAGCAGCCCATCCATGGAGGTTTACGAGCAGTACTTC
CASSPSMEVYEQYF
>.|.|TRBJ1-3|TRBV21-1
TGTGCCAGCAGGGCACACAACCTACAACAGAGCTCTGGAAACACCATATATTTT
CASRAHNLQQSSGNTIYF
>TRBD1|.|TRBJ1-1|TRBV19
TGTGCCAGTAGTCTAGGGGGCGAACGAGCTTTCTTT
CASSLGGERAFF
>.|.|TRBJ2-7|TRBV14
TGTGCCAGCAGCCAAGCGGTAGAGCAGTACTTC
CASSQAVEQYF
>TRBD2|.|TRBJ2-1|TRBV9
TGTGCCAGCAGCCGTACTACTAGCGGGAGCTCCTACAATGAGCAGTTCTTC
CASSRTTSGSSYNEQFF
>.|.|TRBJ2-7|TRBV21-1
TGTGCCAGCAGAGGACAGGGGGCGGACGAGCAGTACTTC
CASRGQGADEQYF
>TRBD1|.|TRBJ1-3|TRBV3-1/TRBV3-2
TGTGCCAGCAGCCGAGGGACAGCTGGAAACACCATATATTTT
CASSRGTAGNTIYF
>TRBD1|.|TRBJ1-2|TRBV27
TGTGCCAGCAGCTCATACCTTCGGGACAGGGGGCCCTATGGCTACACCTTC
CASSSYLRDRGPYGYTF
>TRBD2|.|TRBJ2-1|TRBV3-1/TRBV3-2
TGTGCCAGCAGTTCGTTCATTAGCGGGAGGGCCAATGAGCAGTTCTTC
CASSSFISGRANEQFF
>.|.|TRBJ2-5|TRBV18
TGTGCCAGCTCACCACTCAGGGCCCAAGAGACCCAGTACTTC
CASSPLRAQETQYF
>.|.|TRBJ1-3|TRBV28
TGTGCCAGCAGTTTTGGGGGGGGAGGAAGTGGAAACACCATATATTTT
CASSFGGGGSGNTIYF
>TRBD1|.|TRBJ2-6|TRBV11-2
TGTGCCAGCAGCCCACAGGGGGCGGTTAATTCTGGGGCCAACGTCCTGACTTTC
CASSPQGAVNSGANVLTF
>.|.|TRBJ2-1|TRBV7-3
TGTGCCAGCAGCCTAGGGGTTAGACCTCCCAATGAGCAGTTCTTC
CASSLGVRPPNEQFF
>TRBD1|.|TRBJ1-2|TRBV15
TGTGCCACCAGCAGAGACCCCGGACAGGCTAGTAACTACTATGGCTACACCTTC
CATSRDPGQASNYYGYTF
>.|.|TRBJ2-1|TRBV29-1
TGCAGCGTCGGAGCCTACAATGAGCAGTTCTTC
CSVGAYNEQFF